This record covers a single T cell receptor beta chain. The antigen is unknown. This specimen belongs to a study of OX40 agonist ivuxolimab in advanced cancers. On the study more broadly: Clinicians treated patients with ivuxolimab, an agonistic anti-OX40 (CD134) antibody. Partial responses occurred in Three dose-escalation patients, one with hepatocellular carcinoma and two with cutaneous melanoma. Every patient in dose escalation had hepatocellular carcinoma, melanoma, renal cell or head and neck cancer.

Only in-frame clones appear in the TCRdb table, and some are missing; sequencing was by immunoSEQ multiplex PCR. The sample lists some 80,000 clones; around 85% were seen once. The study, taken as a whole, reports: There was clonal expansion of CD4+ and CD8+ blood T cells by week 6 at 0.1 to 3.0 mg/kg.

Deletions cut 5 bases from V and 5 bases from J, with 27 bases between. CDR1 and CDR2 from the germline V gene are MNHEY and SMNVEV (reference sequence). The CDR3 covers 19 residues. Source: CD4+ or CD8+ T cells sorted from blood, taken in a trial of the OX40 agonist ivuxolimab. The chain joins TRBV27 to TRBJ2-2; D perhaps matches TRBD2 (6 bases). This receptor was obtained from an adult with an advanced solid tumor such as melanoma, head and neck, liver or kidney cancer. CDR3 sequence reads: CASSRGSKRLGVTTGELFF. CDR3 bases: TGTGCCAGCAGTCGGGGCAGTAAAAGACTAGGGGTTACGACCGGGGAGCTGTTTTTT.